This T cell receptor (beta chain) was recorded in a study of identical twins. General study findings and limits: Conclusions were based on cross-sectional statistical analysis, without following the same donors.

Turning to this clonotype: Its target is not known.

V gave up 0 bases and J gave up 5 bases, with 8 bases separating them. Germline V gene data show CDR1 as SGHDN and CDR2 as FVKESK. The CDR3 length is 14 residues. All donors were healthy Caucasians. Each CDR3 protein is one row after TCRdb ran MiXCR on the 5' RACE reads. The sample has 300,000 to 400,000 distinct CDR3 sequences; approximately 8.7% are singletons. The chain couples TRBV14 to TRBJ2-4; the D is unclear. The sequenced sample consisted of naive T cells sorted from blood. The clonotype originates from a woman between 45 and 65 years old in good health. This CDR3 is CASSQDRVQNIQYF. The DNA for the CDR3 is TGTGCCAGCAGCCAAGATAGGGTCCAAAACATTCAGTACTTC. The complete variable domain, with remaining parts taken from reference TRBV14 and TRBJ2-4, reads EAGVTQFPSHSVIEKGQTVTLRCDPISGHDNLYWYRRVMGKEIKFLLHFVKESKQDESGMPNNRFLAERTGGTYSTLKVQPAELEDSGVYFCASSQDRVQNIQYFGAGTRLSVL.